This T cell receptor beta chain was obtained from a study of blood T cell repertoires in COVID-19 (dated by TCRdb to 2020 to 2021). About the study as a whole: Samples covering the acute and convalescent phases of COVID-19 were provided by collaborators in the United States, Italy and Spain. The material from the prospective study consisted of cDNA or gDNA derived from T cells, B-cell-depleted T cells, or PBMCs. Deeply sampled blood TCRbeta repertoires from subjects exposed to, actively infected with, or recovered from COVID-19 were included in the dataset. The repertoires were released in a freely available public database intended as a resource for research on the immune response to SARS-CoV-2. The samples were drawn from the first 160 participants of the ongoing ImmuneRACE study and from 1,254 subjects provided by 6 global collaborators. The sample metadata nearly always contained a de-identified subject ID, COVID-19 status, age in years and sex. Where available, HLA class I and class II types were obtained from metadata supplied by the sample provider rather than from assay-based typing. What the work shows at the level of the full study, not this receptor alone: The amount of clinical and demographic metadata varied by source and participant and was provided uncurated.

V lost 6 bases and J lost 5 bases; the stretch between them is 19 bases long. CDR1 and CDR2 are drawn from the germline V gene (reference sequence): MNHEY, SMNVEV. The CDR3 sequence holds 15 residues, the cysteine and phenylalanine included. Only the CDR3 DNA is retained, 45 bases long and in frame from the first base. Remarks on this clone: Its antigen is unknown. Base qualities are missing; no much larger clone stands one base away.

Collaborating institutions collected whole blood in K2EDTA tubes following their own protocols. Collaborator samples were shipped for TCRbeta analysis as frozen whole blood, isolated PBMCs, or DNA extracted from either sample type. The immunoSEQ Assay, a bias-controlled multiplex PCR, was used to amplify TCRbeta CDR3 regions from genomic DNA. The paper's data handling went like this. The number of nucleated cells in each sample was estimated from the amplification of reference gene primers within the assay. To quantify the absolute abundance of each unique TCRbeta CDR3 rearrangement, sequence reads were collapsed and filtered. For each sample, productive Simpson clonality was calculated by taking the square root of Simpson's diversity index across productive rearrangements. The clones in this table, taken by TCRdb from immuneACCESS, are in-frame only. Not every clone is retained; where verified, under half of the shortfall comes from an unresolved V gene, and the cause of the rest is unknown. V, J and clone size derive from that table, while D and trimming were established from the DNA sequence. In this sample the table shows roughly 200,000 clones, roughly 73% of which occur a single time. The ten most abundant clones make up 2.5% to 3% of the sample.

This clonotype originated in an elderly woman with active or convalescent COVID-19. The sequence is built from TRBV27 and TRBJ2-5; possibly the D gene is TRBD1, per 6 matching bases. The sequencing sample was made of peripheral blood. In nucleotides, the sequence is TGTGCCAGCAGCCCATTAAGGGGGTTGTGGGAGACCCAGTACTTC. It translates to CASSPLRGLWETQYF.